Below, 5 T cell receptor beta chains from the same sample are listed, as sequenced in a study of blood T cell repertoires in COVID-19 (dated by TCRdb to the early 2020s). The library relied on the immunoSEQ multiplex PCR assay. Imported from immuneACCESS, the table was reduced by TCRdb to in-frame sequences with V and J called. These copies leave out some clones; in studies compared against another copy, an unresolved V gene accounts for under half, and the cause of the remainder is not known. For this sample there are about 200,000 clones; 80% appear just once. 9.5% to 15% of the sample is held by the ten biggest clonotypes. Sequencing used peripheral blood. These receptors all stem from a human donor in a cohort sampled during active COVID-19.

V usage is TRBV9 and J usage is TRBJ2-3, with 8 bases lining up with TRBD2. The V and J ends lost 4 bases and 5 bases, in that order; junction bases with no gene match: 15. This CDR3 is built from 17 residues. Per the germline V gene, CDR1 is SGDLS and CDR2 is YYNGEE. The CDR3 loop reads CASSSVGERGMVDTQYF. DNA of the CDR3: TGTGCCAGCAGCTCCGTTGGGGAGCGGGGGATGGTAGATACGCAGTATTTT.

The genes are TRBV5-1 and TRBJ2-7, with 10 bases aligning to TRBD1. The ends lost 2 bases at V and 6 bases at J; junction bases unmatched: 5. There are 14 residues in the CDR3. Germline CDR1 reads SGHRS; CDR2 reads YFSETQ. The CDR3 loop is CASSFDRGRREQYF. In nucleotides, the CDR3 is TGCGCCAGCAGCTTTGACAGGGGGCGACGCGAGCAGTACTTC.

The chain employs TRBV9 and TRBJ1-1; possibly TRBD1 for D (5 bases). The ends were cut back, 4 bases at V and 4 bases at J, with 14 bases in the middle. Germline V CDR1 and CDR2: SGDLS, YYNGEE. The CDR3 totals 14 residues. DNA of the CDR3: TGTGCCAGCAGCACCCCTGTGGGGGGCACTGAAGCTTTCTTT. Protein: CASSTPVGGTEAFF.

This sequence joins TRBV18 and TRBJ2-1; TRBD1 matches at 7 bases. The germline CDR1 and CDR2 sequences are KGHSH and LQKENI. The J segment lost 8 bases and the V segment lost 3 bases, leaving 7 bases of the junction unmatched. The CDR3 spans 14 residues. The CDR3 reads CASSPGQLQDEQFF. CDR3 coding DNA: TGTGCCAGCTCACCGGGACAGCTTCAGGATGAGCAGTTCTTC.

The chain is built from TRBV19 and TRBJ1-1; TRBD1 aligns across 9 bases. With V trimmed by 3 bases and J by 5 bases, 4 bases remained unmatched. The CDR3 runs 14 residues. The germline V gene has CDR1 LNHDA and CDR2 SQIVND (reference sequence). The CDR3 DNA sequence: TGTGCCAGTAGTATGGACAGGGGACGGACTGAAGCTTTCTTT. Translating it yields CASSMDRGRTEAFF.